One sample yielded the 27 T cell receptor beta chains listed below, sequenced in a study of molecular identifiers for immune sequencing clone quantification. MiXCR, applied by TCRdb to the PCR reads, yields one record per CDR3 protein. The sample shows approximately 100,000 distinct CDR3 sequences, roughly a third of them seen only once. Sequencing was carried out using naive CD8+ T cells from blood, with Jurkat cell RNA spiked in. The subset denotes: FACS-sorted CD8+CD4-CCR7+CD45RA+ naive T cells. The receptors shown here come from a human donor in good health. Some libraries in this study had Jurkat cell RNA spiked in.

This clonotype was picked up many times. The chain joins TRBV6-1 to TRBJ2-3; 8 bases align to TRBD1. The ends lost 6 bases at V and 4 bases at J; junction bases unmatched: 6. Germline CDR1 and CDR2: MNHNS and SASEGT. CDR3 size: 14 residues. The CDR3, as DNA: TGTGCCAGCAGGGGACAGGCCCTTTCAGATACGCAGTATTTT. Translation gives CASRGQALSDTQYF.

This chain joins TRBV20-1 and TRBJ2-7, with D possibly matching TRBD1 (6 bases). CDR1 is DFQATT, CDR2 SNEGSKA, per germline (reference sequence). The CDR3 sequence is 12 residues long. Trimming took off 2 bases at V and 6 bases at J, with 11 bases between the two ends. CDR3 residues: CSARFGGFEQYF. The CDR3 nucleotides are TGCAGTGCTAGATTTGGGGGCTTCGAGCAGTACTTC.

In this sample, this clonotype turned up many times. This sequence joins TRBV4-3 and TRBJ2-3; 7 nucleotides align to TRBD2. The germline V gene encodes CDR1 LGHNA and CDR2 YSLEER. The junction had 4 bases not matched to a gene; V was cut back by 0 bases and J by 4 bases. The CDR3 spans 15 residues. The CDR3 loop reads CASSQEGRVADTQYF. The DNA for the CDR3 is TGCGCCAGCAGCCAAGAGGGGAGGGTGGCAGATACGCAGTATTTT.

V gene TRBV19 combines with J gene TRBJ2-1; 9 bases are shared with TRBD2. This CDR3 is 15 amino acids long. With 3 bases clipped from V and 4 bases from J, the junction kept 4 bases outside the gene matches. Germline CDR1 reads LNHDA; CDR2 reads SQIVND (reference sequence). CDR3: CASSIGTSRYNEQFF. The CDR3 DNA is TGTGCCAGTAGTATTGGGACTAGCAGGTACAATGAGCAGTTCTTC.

This clonotype has more than one count but fewer than ten. The rearrangement joins TRBV28 to TRBJ2-1; D gene uncertain. V lost 6 bases and J lost 5, with 8 bases in between. From germline, CDR1 is MDHEN and CDR2 SYDVKM. This CDR3 is 12 amino acids long. CDR3 bases: TGTGCCAGCAGCTTCCTGCACAATGAGCAGTTCTTC. Translating it yields CASSFLHNEQFF.

This clonotype was observed a handful of times. The chain combines TRBV4-2 with TRBJ2-7; D is uncertain. CDR1 and CDR2 (germline): LGHNA, YNFKEQ. With 0 bases removed from V and 6 bases from J, the gap between germline ends came to 9 bases. This CDR3 has 13 amino acids. In DNA form, the CDR3 reads TGTGCCAGCAGCCAAGAGAGATTTGCCGAGCAGTACTTC. This gives the protein CASSQERFAEQYF.

The chain employs TRBV20-1 and TRBJ1-2; D gene uncertain. Trimming shortened V by 6 bases and J by 4 bases, and 12 bases separated the two germline ends. The CDR3 is made up of 12 amino acids. Germline V lookup: CDR1 DFQATT, CDR2 SNEGSKA (reference sequence). CDR3 loop: CSASSPPYGYTF. CDR3 nucleotides: TGCAGTGCATCCTCCCCCCCCTATGGCTACACCTTC.

This clonotype was observed a few times. The rearrangement links TRBV19 to TRBJ1-5; D possibly corresponds to TRBD1 (6 bases). This CDR3 spans 15 amino acids. In germline, CDR1 is LNHDA, CDR2 SQIVND (reference sequence). The germline V and J ends were trimmed by 1 base and 6 bases, with 13 bases remaining between them. The chain's CDR3 is CASSIGGQRGQPQHF. CDR3 sequence (DNA): TGTGCCAGTAGTATAGGAGGACAGCGGGGTCAGCCCCAGCATTTT.

The rearrangement joins TRBV20-1 to TRBJ2-2, with D perhaps matching TRBD2 (6 bases). V gave up 3 bases and J gave up 7 bases, with 12 bases separating them. The length of the CDR3 is 13 residues. In germline, CDR1 is DFQATT, CDR2 SNEGSKA (reference sequence). Here the CDR3 DNA reads TGCAGTGCTAGCTTGGGGGGTTACGGGGAGCTGTTTTTT. Translated, it gives CSASLGGYGELFF.

The gene calls are TRBV11-2 and TRBJ2-1; 8 bases map to TRBD1. The CDR3 is 12 residues long. Germline V gene lookup returns CDR1 SGHAT and CDR2 FQNNGV. The V gene end was trimmed by 5 bases and the J gene end by 9 bases; junction bases not matched to a gene: 3. CDR3 sequence reads: CASSQGTGEQFF. The CDR3 DNA is TGTGCCAGCAGCCAGGGGACAGGTGAGCAGTTCTTC.

This clonotype was counted between two and nine times. V usage is TRBV12-3 or TRBV12-4 and J usage is TRBJ2-5; D unclear. V lost 8 bases and J lost 5, with 15 bases in between. This CDR3 is 13 amino acids long. Written as DNA, the CDR3 is TGTGCCAGCGGCTCTGGGTGGGCGGAGACCCAGTACTTC. Amino acids: CASGSGWAETQYF.

The chain combines TRBV5-4 with TRBJ2-5; 8 bases map to TRBD1. This CDR3 region has 14 residues. Germline V CDR1 and CDR2: SGHNT, YYREEE (reference sequence). The V and J ends lost 2 bases and 2 bases, in that order; junction bases with no gene match: 2. CDR3 amino acids: CASSFRQGQETQYF. The CDR3 coding sequence is TGTGCCAGCAGCTTCCGACAGGGGCAAGAGACCCAGTACTTC. Full variable domain (rest looked up from reference TRBV5-4 and TRBJ2-5): ETGVTQSPTHLIKTRGQQVTLRCSSQSGHNTVSWYQQALGQGPQFIFQYYREEENGRGNFPPRFSGLQFPNYSSELNVNALELDDSALYLCASSFRQGQETQYFGPGTRLLVL.

With regard to this clonotype: Given the absence of the conserved phenylalanine or tryptophan at the CDR3 end, a read error is likely. The limits of the CDR3 on the DNA are not certain, so only TCRdb's listed CDR3 is given. The chain joins TRBV13 to TRBJ1-1; TRBD1, as called in the table, went unchecked against the DNA. Termini included, the CDR3 measures 11 amino acids. The germline V gene has CDR1 PRHDT and CDR2 FYEKMQ (reference sequence). The CDR3 here is CASSPGTVPFL.

Turning to this clonotype: A read error is possible here, since a much larger clone lies one base away. V and J are TRBV4-1 and TRBJ2-1, with D maybe TRBD1 (6 bases). The CDR3 length is 15 residues. CDR1 and CDR2 (germline): MGHRA, YSYEKL. CDR3: CASSQPTGPYKEQFF. CDR3 bases: TGCGCCAGCAGCCAACCGACAGGACCTTACAAAGAGCAGTTCTTC.

This clonotype was detected ten times or more. The chain carries TRBV27 and TRBJ2-2; no firm D call. Germline-derived CDR1 and CDR2 are MNHEY and SMNVEV (reference sequence). Trimming cost V 3 bases and J 6 bases, with 8 bases left between them. The CDR3 runs 13 residues. The CDR3 bases are TGTGCCAGCAGTTTGAAGAGAGCCGGGGAGCTGTTTTTT. This sequence encodes CASSLKRAGELFF.

For the CDR3, the DNA is TGTGCCAGCAGCCGGGACTACCTCACCGGGGAGCTGTTTTTT. Translating it yields CASSRDYLTGELFF. V usage is TRBV11-2 and J usage is TRBJ2-2, with 7 bases fitting TRBD2. With V trimmed by 5 bases and J by 4 bases, 4 bases remained unmatched. This CDR3 region has 14 residues. Per germline, CDR1 SGHAT and CDR2 FQNNGV.

This clonotype was detected ten times or more. The chain carries TRBV18 and TRBJ2-3, with D perhaps matching TRBD2 (5 bases). The germline V gene encodes CDR1 KGHSH and CDR2 LQKENI. V was trimmed by 3 bases and J by 2 bases, leaving 12 bases between them. The CDR3 totals 15 residues. The CDR3 spells CASSPAGYYTDTQYF. The CDR3 DNA reads as TGTGCCAGCTCACCGGCGGGTTACTACACAGATACGCAGTATTTT.

The chain uses TRBV10-3 and TRBJ2-2, with unresolved D. The germline V gene encodes CDR1 ENHRY and CDR2 SYGVKD. The V and J ends lost 8 bases and 1 base respectively, with 8 bases between them. CDR3 length: 13 amino acids. The CDR3 sequence: CAILGLNTGELFF. CDR3 DNA: TGTGCCATCCTAGGCCTGAACACCGGGGAGCTGTTTTTT.

A word on this clonotype: One junction end disagrees with the germline gene, perhaps due to a read error. CDR3 bases: TGTGCCAGCAGCCCGGCGGTCCAACTGCCGGCAACTAATGAAAAACTGCTTTTT. This encodes CASSPAVQLPATNEKLLF. The gene calls are TRBV7-8 and TRBJ1-4; D not resolved. The CDR3 is 18 amino acids. CDR1 is SGHVS, CDR2 FQNEAQ, per germline.

Regarding this clonotype: This may come from a read error, since a much larger clone is one base off. The V and J genes are TRBV7-9 and TRBJ2-5, with TRBD2 identical over 7 bases. The CDR3 is 13 residues long. CDR1 is SEHNR and CDR2 is FQNEAQ in the germline V gene (reference sequence). Here the CDR3 DNA reads TGTGCCAGCAGCTTAGAGGCGGGAGAGCCCCAGTACTTC. Its protein is CASSLEAGEPQYF.

On this clonotype itself: It may be a read error: a sequence one base away is much more abundant. The V gene is TRBV7-9, the J gene TRBJ2-3, with 8 bases aligning to TRBD1. CDR1 and CDR2 from the germline V gene are SEHNR and FQNEAQ (reference sequence). This CDR3 is 15 amino acids long. This CDR3 is CASSTWTTGTGTQYF. DNA for the CDR3: TGTGCCAGCAGCACGTGGACTACCGGGACAGGTACGCAGTATTTT.

In this sample, this clonotype turned up a few times. This chain connects TRBV9 to TRBJ2-1; D possibly matches TRBD1 or TRBD2 (5 bases each). Germline V lookup: CDR1 SGDLS, CDR2 YYNGEE. V was clipped by 4 bases and J by 10 bases, with 12 bases between them. The CDR3 sequence is 12 residues long. Here the CDR3 DNA reads TGTGCCAGCAGCCCGACCGGGGCCGAGCAGTTCTTC. This translates into CASSPTGAEQFF.

This clonotype was seen only a few times. The CDR3 region is CASSRQGGNSPLHF. The DNA for the CDR3 is TGTGCCAGCAGCCGACAGGGAGGGAATTCACCCCTCCACTTT. The chain uses TRBV7-9 and TRBJ1-6, with 7 bases lining up with TRBD1. Germline assignment: CDR1 SEHNR and CDR2 FQNEAQ (reference sequence). V lost 5 bases to trimming and J lost 7 bases; unmatched junction nucleotides: 5. This CDR3 contains 14 residues.

The V and J genes are TRBV29-1 and TRBJ2-7, with unresolved D. The CDR3 sequence is 14 residues long. Germline-derived CDR1 and CDR2 are SQVTM and ANQGSEA. Trimming removed 1 base at V and 0 bases at J, with 10 bases between. The CDR3 bases are TGCAGCGTTGAAGGAACTTTTCCCTCCTACGAGCAGTACTTC. It codes for CSVEGTFPSYEQYF.

In this sample, this clonotype turned up many times. The genes are TRBV29-1 and TRBJ2-4, with 8 bases aligning to TRBD1. This CDR3 has 12 residues. Germline-derived CDR1 and CDR2 are SQVTM and ANQGSEA. The ends lost 0 bases at V and 12 bases at J; junction bases unmatched: 4. The CDR3 here is CSVEDRGRGQYF. The CDR3 region has the DNA TGCAGCGTTGAAGACAGGGGGCGCGGTCAGTACTTC.

The chain links TRBV20-1 to TRBJ2-5, with D unresolved. V gave up 0 bases and J gave up 3 bases, with 8 bases separating them. CDR1 and CDR2 (germline): DFQATT, SNEGSKA (reference sequence). This CDR3 spans 13 amino acids. The chain's CDR3 is CSARDLPEETQYF. The CDR3 region has the DNA TGCAGTGCTAGAGATTTGCCGGAAGAGACCCAGTACTTC.

Only a few counts were recorded for this clonotype. This chain uses TRBV4-3 with TRBJ2-2; 7 nucleotides agree with TRBD2. The CDR3 length is 19 residues. CDR1 is LGHNA and CDR2 is YSLEER in the germline V gene. The junction had 13 bases not matched to a gene; V was cut back by 0 bases and J by 3 bases. For the CDR3, the DNA is TGCGCCAGCAGCCAAGAATCTCAGTGGGAGGGCCTTCACACCGGGGAGCTGTTTTTT. It is translated as CASSQESQWEGLHTGELFF.